The TCR beta chain under discussion was sequenced for a study of monozygotic twins with inflammatory bowel disease. CDR3 length equals 14 residues. Germline V gene lookup returns CDR1 SNHLY and CDR2 FYNNEI. TCRalpha and TCRbeta cDNA underwent two nested PCRs of around 15 and 9 cycles. TCRdb re-called the 5' RACE reads and gives one entry per CDR3 protein, without DNA. In all, the sample yields a few hundred thousand distinct CDR3 sequences. This clonotype was obtained from a human donor with ulcerative colitis or Crohn's disease, or a healthy co-twin of an affected twin (not recorded which). The material sequenced was blood. The chain uses TRBV2 and TRBJ2-7. The chain's CDR3 is CASGDSGRYYEQYF.